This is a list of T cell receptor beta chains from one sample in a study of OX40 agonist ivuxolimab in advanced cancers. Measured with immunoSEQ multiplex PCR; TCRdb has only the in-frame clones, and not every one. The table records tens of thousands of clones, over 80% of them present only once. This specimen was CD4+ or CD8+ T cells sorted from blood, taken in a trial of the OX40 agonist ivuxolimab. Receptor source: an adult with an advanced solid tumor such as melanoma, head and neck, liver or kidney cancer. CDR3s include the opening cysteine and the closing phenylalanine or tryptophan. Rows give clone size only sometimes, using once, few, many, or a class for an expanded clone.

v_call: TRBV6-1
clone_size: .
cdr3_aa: CASSVPGTSGGEQYF

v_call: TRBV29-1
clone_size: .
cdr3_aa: CSVEVGAWGEAFF

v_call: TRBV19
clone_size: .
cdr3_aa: CASSTLVFYNEQFF

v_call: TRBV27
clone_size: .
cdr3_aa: CASSDTSLWFF

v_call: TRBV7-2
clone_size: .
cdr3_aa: CASSIPRILDEQFF

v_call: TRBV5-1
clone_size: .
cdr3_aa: CASSLTGLADYNEQFF

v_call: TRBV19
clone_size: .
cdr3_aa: CASSIAGGSYEQYF

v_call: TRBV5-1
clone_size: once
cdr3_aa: CASSLGGSTDTQYF

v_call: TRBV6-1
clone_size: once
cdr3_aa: CASSEDPRQGTGDTQYF

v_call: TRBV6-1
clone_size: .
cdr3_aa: CASSERFSGSRVYEQYF

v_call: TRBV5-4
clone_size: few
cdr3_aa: CASRRGNTEAFF

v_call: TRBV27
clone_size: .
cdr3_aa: CAVGDGNEQFF

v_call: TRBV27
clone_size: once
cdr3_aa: CASRGQGNTDTQYF

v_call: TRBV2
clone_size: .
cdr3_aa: CASRIGNAKYF

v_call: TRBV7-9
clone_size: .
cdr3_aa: CASSGEGRTSTDTQYF

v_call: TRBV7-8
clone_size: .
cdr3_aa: CASSLGGVGGDTEAFF

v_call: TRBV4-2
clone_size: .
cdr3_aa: CASSQGEGGHEQFF

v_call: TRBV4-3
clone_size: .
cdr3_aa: CASSPAGNNEQFF

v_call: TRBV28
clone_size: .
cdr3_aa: CASSYDLGNTEAFF

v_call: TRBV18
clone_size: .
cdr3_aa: CASSSTGRLYEQYF

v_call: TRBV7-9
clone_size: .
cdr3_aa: CASRLGPTEAFF

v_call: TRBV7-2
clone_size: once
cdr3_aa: CASSLNSGTGWGNIQYF

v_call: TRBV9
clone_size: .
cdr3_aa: CASSVGDVYEQYF

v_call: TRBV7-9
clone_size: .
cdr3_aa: CASSLRGPDGYTF

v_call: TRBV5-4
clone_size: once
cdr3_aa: CASSFGRTEAFF

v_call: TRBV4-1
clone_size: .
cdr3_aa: CASSFTTENRADTQYF

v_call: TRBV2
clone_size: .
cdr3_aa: CASGGWTSSAEEQFF

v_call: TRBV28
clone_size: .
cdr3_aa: CASSLEGANTGELFF

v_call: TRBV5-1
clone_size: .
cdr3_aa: CASSLAQGLPNTEAFF

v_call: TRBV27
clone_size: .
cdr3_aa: CASSWAASDTQYF

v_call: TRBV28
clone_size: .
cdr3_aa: CASSLAGKETQYF

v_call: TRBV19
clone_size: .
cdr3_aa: CASLGADTQYF

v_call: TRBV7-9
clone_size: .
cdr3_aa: CASSSRGAGWYEQYF

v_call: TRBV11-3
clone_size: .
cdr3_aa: CASSAAASSYEQYF

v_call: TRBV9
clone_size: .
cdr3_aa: CASSVGVGGVETQYF

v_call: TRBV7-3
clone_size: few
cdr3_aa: CASSYGTSGSDEQFF

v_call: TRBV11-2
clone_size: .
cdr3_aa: CASSSPGIETQYF

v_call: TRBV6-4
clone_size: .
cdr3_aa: CASSEGGRAHEQFF

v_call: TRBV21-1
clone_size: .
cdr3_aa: CASSKVWGRGAGQPQHF

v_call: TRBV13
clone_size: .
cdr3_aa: CASSLRGMEETQYF

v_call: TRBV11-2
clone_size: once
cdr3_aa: CASSFQGGGDGYTF

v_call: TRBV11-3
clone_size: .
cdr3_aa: CASSLELGSENTEAFF